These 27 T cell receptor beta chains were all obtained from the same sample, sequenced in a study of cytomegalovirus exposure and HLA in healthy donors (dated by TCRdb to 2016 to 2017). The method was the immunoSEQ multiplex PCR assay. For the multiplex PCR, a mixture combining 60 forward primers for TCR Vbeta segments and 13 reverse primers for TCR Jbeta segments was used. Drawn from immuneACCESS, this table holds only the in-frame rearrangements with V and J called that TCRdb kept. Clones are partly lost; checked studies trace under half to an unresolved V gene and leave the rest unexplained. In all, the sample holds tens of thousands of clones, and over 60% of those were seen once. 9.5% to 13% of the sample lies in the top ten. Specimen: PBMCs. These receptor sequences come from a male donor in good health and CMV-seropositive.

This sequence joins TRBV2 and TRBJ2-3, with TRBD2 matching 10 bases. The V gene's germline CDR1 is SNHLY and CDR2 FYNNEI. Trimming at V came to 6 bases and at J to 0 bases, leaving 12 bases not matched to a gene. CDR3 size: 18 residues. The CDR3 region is CASRIAGGTSESTDTQYF. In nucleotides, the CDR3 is TGTGCCAGCAGGATAGCGGGGGGAACCTCTGAAAGCACAGATACGCAGTATTTT.

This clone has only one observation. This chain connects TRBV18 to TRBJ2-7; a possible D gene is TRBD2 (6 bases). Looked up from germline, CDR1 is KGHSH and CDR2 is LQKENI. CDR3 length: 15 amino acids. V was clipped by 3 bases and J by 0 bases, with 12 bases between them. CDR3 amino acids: CASSPFGGASYEQYF. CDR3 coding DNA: TGTGCCAGCTCACCGTTTGGAGGGGCCTCCTACGAGCAGTACTTC.

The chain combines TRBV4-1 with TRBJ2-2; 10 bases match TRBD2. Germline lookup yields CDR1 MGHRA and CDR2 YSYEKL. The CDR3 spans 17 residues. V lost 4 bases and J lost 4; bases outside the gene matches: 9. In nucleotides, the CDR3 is TGCGCCAGCAGCCCCGCTAGCGGGAGCAAATTCACCGGGGAGCTGTTTTTT. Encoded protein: CASSPASGSKFTGELFF.

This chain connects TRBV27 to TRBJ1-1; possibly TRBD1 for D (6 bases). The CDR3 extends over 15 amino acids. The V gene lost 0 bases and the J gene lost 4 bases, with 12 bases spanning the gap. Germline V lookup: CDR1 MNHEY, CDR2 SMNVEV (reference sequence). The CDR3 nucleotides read TGTGCCAGCAGTTTATCGCCAGGGGCGGGCACTGAAGCTTTCTTT. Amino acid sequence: CASSLSPGAGTEAFF.

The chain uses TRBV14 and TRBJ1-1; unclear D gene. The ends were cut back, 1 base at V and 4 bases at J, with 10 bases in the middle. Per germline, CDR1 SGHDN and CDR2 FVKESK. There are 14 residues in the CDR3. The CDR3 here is CASSQVTGSTEAFF. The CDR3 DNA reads TGTGCCAGCAGCCAAGTAACGGGGAGCACTGAAGCTTTCTTT.

The DNA of the CDR3 is TGTGCCAGCAGCTTGAGTGGGGGGATGTCCTACGAGCAGTACTTC. This encodes CASSLSGGMSYEQYF. This chain links TRBV5-4 with TRBJ2-7; D is perhaps TRBD2 (6 bases). This CDR3 spans 15 amino acids. Germline CDR1 and CDR2: SGHNT and YYREEE (reference sequence). Between the trimmed V and J ends, which lost 1 base and 1 base, there was a span of 12 bases.

DNA of the CDR3: TGCGCCAGCAGCCCAGGACAGCCTTCTACCTACGAGCAGTACTTC. Its protein product is CASSPGQPSTYEQYF. J is TRBJ2-7 and V is TRBV5-1; TRBD1 is a possible D gene (6 bases). Germline loops: CDR1 SGHRS, CDR2 YFSETQ. The CDR3 extends over 15 amino acids. Trimming shortened V by 4 bases and J by 2 bases, and 16 bases separated the two germline ends.

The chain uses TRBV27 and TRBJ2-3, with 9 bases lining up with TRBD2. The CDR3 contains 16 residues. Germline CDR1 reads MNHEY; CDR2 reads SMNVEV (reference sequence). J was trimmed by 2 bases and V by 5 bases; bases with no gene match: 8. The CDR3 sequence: CASSMIAGALTDTQYF. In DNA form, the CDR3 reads TGTGCCAGCAGTATGATAGCGGGGGCCCTCACAGATACGCAGTATTTT.

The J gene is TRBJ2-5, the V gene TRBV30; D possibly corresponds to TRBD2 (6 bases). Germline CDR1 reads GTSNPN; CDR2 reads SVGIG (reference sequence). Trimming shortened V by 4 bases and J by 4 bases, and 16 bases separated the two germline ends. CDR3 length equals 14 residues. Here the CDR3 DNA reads TGTGCCTGGAATGTGGCGGGGATCGGAGAGACCCAGTACTTC. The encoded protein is CAWNVAGIGETQYF.

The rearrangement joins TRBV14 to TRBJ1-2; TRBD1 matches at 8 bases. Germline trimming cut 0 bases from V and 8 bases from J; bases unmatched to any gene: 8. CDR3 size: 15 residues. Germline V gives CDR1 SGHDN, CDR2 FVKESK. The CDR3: CASSQDRQGARGYTF. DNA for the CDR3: TGTGCCAGCAGCCAAGATCGCCAGGGGGCGAGGGGCTACACCTTC. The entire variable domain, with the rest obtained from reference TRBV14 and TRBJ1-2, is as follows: EAGVTQFPSHSVIEKGQTVTLRCDPISGHDNLYWYRRVMGKEIKFLLHFVKESKQDESGMPNNRFLAERTGGTYSTLKVQPAELEDSGVYFCASSQDRQGARGYTFGSGTRLTVV.

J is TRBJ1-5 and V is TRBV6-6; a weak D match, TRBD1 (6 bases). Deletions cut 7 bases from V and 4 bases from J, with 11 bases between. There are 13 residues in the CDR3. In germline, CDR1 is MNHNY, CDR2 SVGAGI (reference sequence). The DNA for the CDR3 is TGTGCCAGCACCCACAGGGTTAATCAGCCCCAGCATTTT. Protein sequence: CASTHRVNQPQHF.

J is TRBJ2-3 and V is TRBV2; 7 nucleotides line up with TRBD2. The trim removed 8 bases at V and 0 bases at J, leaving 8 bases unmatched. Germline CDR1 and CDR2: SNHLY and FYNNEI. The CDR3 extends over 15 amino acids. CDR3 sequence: CASGEGGLSTDTQYF. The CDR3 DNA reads TGTGCCAGCGGGGAGGGCGGGCTTAGCACAGATACGCAGTATTTT.

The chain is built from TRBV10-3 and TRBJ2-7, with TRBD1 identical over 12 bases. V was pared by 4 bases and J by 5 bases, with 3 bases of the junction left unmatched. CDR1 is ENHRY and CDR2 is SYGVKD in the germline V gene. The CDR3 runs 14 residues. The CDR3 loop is CAISVGQGADEQYF. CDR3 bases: TGTGCCATCAGTGTGGGACAGGGGGCCGACGAGCAGTACTTC.

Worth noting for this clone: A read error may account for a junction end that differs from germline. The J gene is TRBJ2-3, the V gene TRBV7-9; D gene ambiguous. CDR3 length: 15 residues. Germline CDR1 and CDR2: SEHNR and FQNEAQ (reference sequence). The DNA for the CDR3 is TGTTCCAGCAGCTTAGAACAGACCGGCACAGATACGCAGTATTTT. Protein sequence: CSSSLEQTGTDTQYF.

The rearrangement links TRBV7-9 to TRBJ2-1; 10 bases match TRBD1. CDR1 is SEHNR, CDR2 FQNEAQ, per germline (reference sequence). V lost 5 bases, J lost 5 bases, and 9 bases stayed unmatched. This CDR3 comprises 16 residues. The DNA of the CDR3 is TGTGCCAGCAGCCACTCCGACAGGGGGCCCCACAATGAGCAGTTCTTC. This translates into CASSHSDRGPHNEQFF.

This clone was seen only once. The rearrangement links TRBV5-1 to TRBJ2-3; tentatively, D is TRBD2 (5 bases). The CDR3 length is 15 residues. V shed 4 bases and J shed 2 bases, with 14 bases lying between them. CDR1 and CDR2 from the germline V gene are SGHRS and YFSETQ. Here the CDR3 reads CASSRGGESTDTQYF. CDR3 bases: TGCGCCAGCAGCCGGGGTGGGGAGTCCACAGATACGCAGTATTTT.

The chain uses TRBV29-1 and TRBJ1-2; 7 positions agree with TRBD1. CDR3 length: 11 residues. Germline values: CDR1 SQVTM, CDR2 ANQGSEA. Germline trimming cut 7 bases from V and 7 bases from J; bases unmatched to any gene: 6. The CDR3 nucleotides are TGCAGCGGACAACAGGGGTTTGGCTACACCTTC. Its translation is CSGQQGFGYTF.

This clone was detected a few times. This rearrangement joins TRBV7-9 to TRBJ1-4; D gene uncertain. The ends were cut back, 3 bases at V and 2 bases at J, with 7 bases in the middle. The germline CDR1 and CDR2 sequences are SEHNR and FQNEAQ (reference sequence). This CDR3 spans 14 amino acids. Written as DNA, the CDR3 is TGTGCCAGCAGCTTCATGGGCACTAATGAAAAACTGTTTTTT. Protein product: CASSFMGTNEKLFF.

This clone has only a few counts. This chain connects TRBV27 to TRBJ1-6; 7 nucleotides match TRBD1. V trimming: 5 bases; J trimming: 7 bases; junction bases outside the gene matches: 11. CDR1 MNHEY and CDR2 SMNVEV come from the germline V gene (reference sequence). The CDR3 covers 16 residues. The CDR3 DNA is TGTGCCAGCAGTCCGCCCCGACAGGGTCGGAATTCACCCCTCCACTTT. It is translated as CASSPPRQGRNSPLHF.

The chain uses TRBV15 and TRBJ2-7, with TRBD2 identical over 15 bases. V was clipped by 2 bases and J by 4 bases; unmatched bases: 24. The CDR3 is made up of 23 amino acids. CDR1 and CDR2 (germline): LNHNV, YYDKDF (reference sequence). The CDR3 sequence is CATSRKGQGEVGLAGGHGYEQYF. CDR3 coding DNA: TGTGCCACCAGCAGAAAAGGACAGGGCGAGGTGGGACTAGCGGGGGGCCACGGGTACGAGCAGTACTTC.

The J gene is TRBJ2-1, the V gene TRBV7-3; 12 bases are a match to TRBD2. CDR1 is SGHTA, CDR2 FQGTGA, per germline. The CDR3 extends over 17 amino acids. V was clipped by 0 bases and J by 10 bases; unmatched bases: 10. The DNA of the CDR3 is TGTGCCAGCAGCTTAACATCTAGCGGGGGGGCCCCAGGGGAGCAGTTCTTC. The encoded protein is CASSLTSSGGAPGEQFF.

The CDR3: CASSLSGTANTGELFF. CDR3 nucleotides: TGTGCCAGCAGCTTAAGTGGGACTGCGAACACCGGGGAGCTGTTTTTT. V usage is TRBV7-3 and J usage is TRBJ2-2; D may be TRBD2 (6 bases). V was trimmed by 1 base and J by 0 bases, leaving 9 bases between them. This CDR3 is 16 amino acids long. Per germline, CDR1 SGHTA and CDR2 FQGTGA.

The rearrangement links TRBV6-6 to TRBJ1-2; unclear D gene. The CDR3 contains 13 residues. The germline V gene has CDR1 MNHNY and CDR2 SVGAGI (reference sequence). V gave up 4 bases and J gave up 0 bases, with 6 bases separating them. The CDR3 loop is CASSSTPNYGYTF. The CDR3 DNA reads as TGTGCCAGCAGTTCGACACCTAACTATGGCTACACCTTC.

CDR3 sequence reads: CAPRAGLQETQYF. The CDR3 nucleotides are TGTGCCCCGCGAGCGGGCCTTCAAGAGACCCAGTACTTC. The chain is built from TRBV7-9 and TRBJ2-5; TRBD2 might be the D (6 bases). This CDR3 is built from 13 residues. The germline CDR1 and CDR2 sequences are SEHNR and FQNEAQ (reference sequence). The V end was cut by 11 bases, the J end by 2 bases, with 15 bases between.

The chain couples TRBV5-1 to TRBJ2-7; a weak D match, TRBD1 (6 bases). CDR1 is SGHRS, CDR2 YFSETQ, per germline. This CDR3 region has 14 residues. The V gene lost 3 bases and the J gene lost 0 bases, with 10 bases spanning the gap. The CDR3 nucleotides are TGCGCCAGCAGCTCCACAGGGAGCTCCTACGAGCAGTACTTC. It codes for CASSSTGSSYEQYF.

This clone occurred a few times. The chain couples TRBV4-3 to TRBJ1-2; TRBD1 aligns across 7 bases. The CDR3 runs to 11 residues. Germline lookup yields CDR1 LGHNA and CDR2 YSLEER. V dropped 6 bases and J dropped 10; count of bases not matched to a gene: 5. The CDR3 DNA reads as TGCGCCAGCAGGGGACAGAATGACTACACCTTC. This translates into CASRGQNDYTF.

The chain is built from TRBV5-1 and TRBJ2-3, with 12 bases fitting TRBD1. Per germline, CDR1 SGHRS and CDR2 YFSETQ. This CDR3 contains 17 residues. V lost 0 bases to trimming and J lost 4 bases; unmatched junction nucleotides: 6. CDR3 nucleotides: TGCGCCAGCAGCTTGGTAGGGACAGGGGGCGAGGCAGATACGCAGTATTTT. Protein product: CASSLVGTGGEADTQYF.